The 5 T cell receptor beta chains listed next were all sequenced from one sample in a study of long-term antiretroviral therapy in people with HIV. Researchers report immunoSEQ v3.0 was run at survey level. Profiling relied on immunoSEQ multiplex PCR, and the TCRdb table lists in-frame clones only, not all of them. The table lists more than 20,000 clones, 85% to 90% of them singletons. The sequencing here drew on unsorted PBMCs, taken roughly 2.6 years after starting antiretroviral therapy. These receptors were taken from a man aged 35-49 years with HIV.

The genes are TRBV5-1 and TRBJ1-6, with no clear D. The CDR3 contains 15 residues. The germline V gene has CDR1 SGHRS and CDR2 YFSETQ. V lost 0 bases and J 4 bases, leaving 8 bases between the germline ends. CDR3 coding DNA: TGCGCCAGCAGCTTGGATTACCTTTATAATTCACCCCTCCACTTT. Protein sequence: CASSLDYLYNSPLHF.

The V gene is TRBV18, the J gene TRBJ2-7; a possible D gene is TRBD1 (6 bases). V was cut by 4 bases and J by 2 bases, with 12 bases left in between. This CDR3 has 14 amino acids. Per germline, CDR1 KGHSH and CDR2 LQKENI. The CDR3, as DNA: TGTGCCAGCTCACATCCAGGGGAACCCTACGAGCAGTACTTC. Protein product: CASSHPGEPYEQYF.

This chain uses TRBV10-1 with TRBJ2-3; D unclear. V lost 5 bases, J lost 0 bases, and 3 bases lay in between. The CDR3 runs to 12 residues. Germline values: CDR1 WNHNN, CDR2 SYGVQD (reference sequence). The CDR3 region is CASSRSTDTQYF. CDR3 nucleotides: TGCGCCAGCAGTAGAAGCACAGATACGCAGTATTTT.

The chain employs TRBV19 and TRBJ1-5, with 10 bases aligning to TRBD1. The CDR3 covers 16 residues. In germline, CDR1 is LNHDA, CDR2 SQIVND (reference sequence). With V trimmed by 5 bases and J by 1 base, 5 bases remained unmatched. The CDR3 nucleotides are TGTGCCAGTAGTGTGGACAGGGGGGAAAGCAATCAGCCCCAGCATTTT. Encoded protein: CASSVDRGESNQPQHF.

The chain links TRBV11-2 to TRBJ2-3; D gene ambiguous. CDR3 length equals 13 residues. Germline V gives CDR1 SGHAT, CDR2 FQNNGV. V lost 1 base, J lost 3 bases, and 5 bases lay in between. The CDR3 DNA reads as TGTGCCAGCAGCTTAGGAGATACAGATACGCAGTATTTT. It specifies CASSLGDTDTQYF. The full variable domain, in which reference TRBV11-2 and TRBJ2-3 provide the parts outside the CDR3, is EAGVAQSPRYKIIEKRQSVAFWCNPISGHATLYWYQQILGQGPKLLIQFQNNGVVDDSQLPKDRFSAERLKGVDSTLKIQPAKLEDSAVYLCASSLGDTDTQYFGPGTRLTVL.